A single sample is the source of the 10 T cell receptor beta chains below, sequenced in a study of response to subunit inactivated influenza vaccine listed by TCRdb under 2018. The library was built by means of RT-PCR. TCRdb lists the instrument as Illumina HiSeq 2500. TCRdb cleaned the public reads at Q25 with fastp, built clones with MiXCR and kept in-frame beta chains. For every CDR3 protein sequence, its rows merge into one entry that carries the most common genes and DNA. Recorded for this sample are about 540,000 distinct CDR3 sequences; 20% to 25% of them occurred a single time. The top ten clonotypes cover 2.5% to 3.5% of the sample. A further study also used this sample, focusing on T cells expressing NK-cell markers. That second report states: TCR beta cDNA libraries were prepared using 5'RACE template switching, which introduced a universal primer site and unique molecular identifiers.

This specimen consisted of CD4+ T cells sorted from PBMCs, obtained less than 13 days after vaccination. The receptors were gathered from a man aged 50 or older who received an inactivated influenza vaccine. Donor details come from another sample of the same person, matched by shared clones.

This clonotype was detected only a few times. CDR3: CASSPEGLRGGRRNIQYF. CDR3 coding DNA: TGTGCCAGCAGCCCCGAAGGGTTGCGGGGGGGCCGTAGAAACATTCAGTACTTC. The chain joins TRBV4-2 to TRBJ2-4; 9 bases match TRBD2. The junction had 16 bases not matched to a gene; V was cut back by 4 bases and J by 6 bases. CDR3 length: 18 amino acids. The V gene's germline CDR1 is LGHNA and CDR2 YNFKEQ.

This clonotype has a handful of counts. The CDR3 nucleotides are TGTGCCAGCAGCCAAGGGCGGTTGAGCTCCTACAATGAGCAGTTCTTC. This translates into CASSQGRLSSYNEQFF. The J gene is TRBJ2-1, the V gene TRBV4-2; the D is unclear. The CDR3 has 16 residues. Germline CDR1 and CDR2: LGHNA and YNFKEQ. The ends were cut back, 1 base at V and 0 bases at J, with 10 bases in the middle.

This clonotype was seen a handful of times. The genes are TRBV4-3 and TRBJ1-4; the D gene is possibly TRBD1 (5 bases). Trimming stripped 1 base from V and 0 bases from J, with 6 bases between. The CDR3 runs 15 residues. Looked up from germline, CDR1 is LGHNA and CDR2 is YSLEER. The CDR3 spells CASSQATATNEKLFF. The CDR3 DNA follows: TGCGCCAGCAGCCAAGCGACAGCAACTAATGAAAAACTGTTTTTT.

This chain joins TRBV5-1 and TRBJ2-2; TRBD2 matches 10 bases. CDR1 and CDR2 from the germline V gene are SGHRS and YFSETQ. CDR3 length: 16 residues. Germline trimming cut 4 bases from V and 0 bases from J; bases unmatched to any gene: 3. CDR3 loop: CASSTLAGANTGELFF. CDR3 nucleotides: TGCGCCAGCAGCACCCTAGCGGGAGCGAACACCGGGGAGCTGTTTTTT.

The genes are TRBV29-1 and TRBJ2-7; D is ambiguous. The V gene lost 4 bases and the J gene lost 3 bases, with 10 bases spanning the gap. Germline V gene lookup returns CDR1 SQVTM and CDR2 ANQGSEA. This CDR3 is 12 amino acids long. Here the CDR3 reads CSVGIKSYEQYF. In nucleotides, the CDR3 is TGCAGCGTTGGGATCAAAAGCTACGAGCAGTACTTC.

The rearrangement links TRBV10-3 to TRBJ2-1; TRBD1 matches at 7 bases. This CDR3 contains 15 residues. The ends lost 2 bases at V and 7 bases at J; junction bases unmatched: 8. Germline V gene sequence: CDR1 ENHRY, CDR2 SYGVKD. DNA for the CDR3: TGTGCCATCAGTGAGCCGGGACAGACGGGGAATGAGCAGTTCTTC. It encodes CAISEPGQTGNEQFF.

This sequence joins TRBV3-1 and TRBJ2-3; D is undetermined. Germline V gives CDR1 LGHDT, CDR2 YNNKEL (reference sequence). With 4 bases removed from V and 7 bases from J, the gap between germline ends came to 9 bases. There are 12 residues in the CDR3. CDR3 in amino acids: CASSLRPHTQYF. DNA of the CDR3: TGTGCCAGCAGCCTCCGACCCCATACGCAGTATTTT.

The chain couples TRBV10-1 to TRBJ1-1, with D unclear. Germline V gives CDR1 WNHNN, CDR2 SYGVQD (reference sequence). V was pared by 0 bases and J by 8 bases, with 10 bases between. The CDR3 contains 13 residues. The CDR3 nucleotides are TGCGCCAGCAGTGAGTCTGGCCTAGTAGAAGCTTTCTTT. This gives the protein CASSESGLVEAFF.

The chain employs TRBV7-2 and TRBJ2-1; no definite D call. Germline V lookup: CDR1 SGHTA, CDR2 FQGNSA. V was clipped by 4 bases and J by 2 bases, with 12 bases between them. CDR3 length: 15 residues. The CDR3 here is CASSSPSLAYNEQFF. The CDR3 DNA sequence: TGTGCCAGCAGCTCCCCCAGTCTAGCCTACAATGAGCAGTTCTTC.

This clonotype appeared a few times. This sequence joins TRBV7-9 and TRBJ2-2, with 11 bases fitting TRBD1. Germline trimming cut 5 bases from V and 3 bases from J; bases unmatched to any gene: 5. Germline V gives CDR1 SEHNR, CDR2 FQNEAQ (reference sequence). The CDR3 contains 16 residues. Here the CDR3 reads CASSAPGQGDTGELFF. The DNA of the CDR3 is TGTGCCAGCAGCGCCCCGGGACAGGGGGACACCGGGGAGCTGTTTTTT.